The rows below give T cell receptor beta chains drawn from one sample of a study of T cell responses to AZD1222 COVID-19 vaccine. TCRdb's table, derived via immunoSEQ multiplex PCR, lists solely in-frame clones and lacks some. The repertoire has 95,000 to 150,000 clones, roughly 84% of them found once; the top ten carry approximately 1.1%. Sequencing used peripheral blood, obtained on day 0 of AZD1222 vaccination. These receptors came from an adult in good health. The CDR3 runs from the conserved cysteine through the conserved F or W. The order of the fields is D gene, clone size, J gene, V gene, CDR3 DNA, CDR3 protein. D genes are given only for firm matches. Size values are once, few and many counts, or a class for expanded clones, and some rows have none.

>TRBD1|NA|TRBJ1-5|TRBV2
TGTGCCGTCACAGGGGGCGCCGGCAATCAGCCCCAGCATTTT
CAVTGGAGNQPQHF
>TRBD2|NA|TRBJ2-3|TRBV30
TGTGCCTGGAGTGGACTAGCGGGAAGCACAGATACGCAGTATTTT
CAWSGLAGSTDTQYF
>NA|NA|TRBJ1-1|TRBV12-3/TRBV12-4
TGTGCCAGCAGTTTAATGAGTAGTGAAGCTTTCTTT
CASSLMSSEAFF
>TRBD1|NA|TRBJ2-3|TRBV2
TGTGCCAGCTCAGGGGGATCAGATACGCAGTATTTT
CASSGGSDTQYF
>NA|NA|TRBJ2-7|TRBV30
TGTGCCTGGAGTGAGGGGACGGGCAACGAGCAGTACTTC
CAWSEGTGNEQYF
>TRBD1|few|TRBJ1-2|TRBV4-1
TGCGCCAGCAGCCAAGTGCCCCCTGGACAGGGAGACGGCTACACCTTC
CASSQVPPGQGDGYTF
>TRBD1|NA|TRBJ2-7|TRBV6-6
TGTGCCAGCAGACCGACAGGGGGCAAAAACGAGCAGTACTTC
CASRPTGGKNEQYF
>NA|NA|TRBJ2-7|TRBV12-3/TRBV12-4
TGTGCCAGCAGCTCTTGGGGGGTCGAGCAGTACTTC
CASSSWGVEQYF
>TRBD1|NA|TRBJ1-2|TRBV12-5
TGTGCTAGTGGCCAATCTAGACAGGGGGCTGGGGAAACCTATGGCTACACCTTC
CASGQSRQGAGETYGYTF
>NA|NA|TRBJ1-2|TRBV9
TGTGCCAGCAGCGCACTGACGGTTCGTGGGCATGGCTACACCTTC
CASSALTVRGHGYTF
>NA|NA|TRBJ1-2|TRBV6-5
TGTGCCAGCAGTTACTCGAAAGGTTCCTATGGCTACACCTTC
CASSYSKGSYGYTF
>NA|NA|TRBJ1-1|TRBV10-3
TGTGCCATCAGCGAACGAGCAGGGAATATTGAAGCTTTCTTT
CAISERAGNIEAFF
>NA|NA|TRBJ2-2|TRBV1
TGCACCAGCAGCCATAACAGGGGGCTGAACACCGGGGAGCTGTTTTTT
CTSSHNRGLNTGELFF
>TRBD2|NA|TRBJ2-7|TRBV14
TGTGCCAGCAGCCCCCTGGGACTAGCGGGCGAGCAGTACTTC
CASSPLGLAGEQYF
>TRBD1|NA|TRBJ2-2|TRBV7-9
TGTGCCAGCAGCCCGCCGGGACAGGTGCTGTTTTTT
CASSPPGQVLFF
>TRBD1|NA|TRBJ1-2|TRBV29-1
TGCAGCGCCCGAGAGGGGGCCGGGGGCTACACCTTC
CSAREGAGGYTF
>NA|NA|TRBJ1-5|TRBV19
TGTGCCAGTTGGGGGGTCTCCAATCAGCCCCAGCATTTT
CASWGVSNQPQHF
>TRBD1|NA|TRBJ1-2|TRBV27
TGTGCCAGCAGTTTAACGACAGGGGATGGCTACACCTTC
CASSLTTGDGYTF
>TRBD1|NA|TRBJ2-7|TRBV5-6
TGTGCCAGCAGCTCGGGACAGGGGGGCTACCACACTATCTCCTACGAGCAGTACTTC
CASSSGQGGYHTISYEQYF
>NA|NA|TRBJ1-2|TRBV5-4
TGTGCCAGCAGCCCCCTCCCTCTGGGGGGCTACACCTTC
CASSPLPLGGYTF
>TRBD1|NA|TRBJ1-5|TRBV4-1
TGCGCCAGCAGCCAGCCGACAGGGGGGAGCAATCAGCCCCAGCATTTT
CASSQPTGGSNQPQHF
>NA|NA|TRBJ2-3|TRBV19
TGTGCCAGTAGTATAGTGGGGGAGAATGCGCAGTATTTT
CASSIVGENAQYF
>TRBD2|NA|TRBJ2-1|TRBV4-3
TGCGCCAGCAGCCTGTGGGCTAGCGGGGGGGCCGGGAATGAGCAGTTCTTC
CASSLWASGGAGNEQFF
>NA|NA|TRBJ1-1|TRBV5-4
TGTGCCAGCAGCTGGCGGTGGCAGACAAACACTGAAGCTTTCTTT
CASSWRWQTNTEAFF
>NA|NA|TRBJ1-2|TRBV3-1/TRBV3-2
TGTGCCAGCAGCCAGGGGGACTTTGAGGGCTACACCTTC
CASSQGDFEGYTF
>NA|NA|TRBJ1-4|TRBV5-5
TGTGCCAGCAGCTCGAGGGATTCAACTAATGAAAAACTGTTTTTT
CASSSRDSTNEKLFF
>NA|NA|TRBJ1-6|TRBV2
TGTGCCAGCAGCCCCACAGGGCGGAATTCACCCCTCCACTTT
CASSPTGRNSPLHF
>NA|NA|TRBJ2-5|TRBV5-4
TGTGCCAGCAGCTTGGCCAAATCAGAGACCCAGTACTTC
CASSLAKSETQYF
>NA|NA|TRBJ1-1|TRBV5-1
TGCGCCAGCAGCTTAGACAGCCTCACTGAAGCTTTCTTT
CASSLDSLTEAFF
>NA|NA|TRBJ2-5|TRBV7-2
TGTGCCAGCAGCTTAGTGTGGCAGCCACCGTTCCAAGAGACCCAGTACTTC
CASSLVWQPPFQETQYF
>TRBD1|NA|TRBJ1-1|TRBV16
TGTGCCAGCAGCCCTTCCGGGACAGGGGTGACTGAAGCTTTCTTT
CASSPSGTGVTEAFF
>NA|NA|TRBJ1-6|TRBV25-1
TGTGCCAGCAGTGATCCTGACTCAGCCTATAATTCACCCCTCCACTTT
CASSDPDSAYNSPLHF
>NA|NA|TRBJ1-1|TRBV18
TGTGCCAGCTCACCACCGCCGGGACAGAACACTGAAGCTTTCTTT
CASSPPPGQNTEAFF
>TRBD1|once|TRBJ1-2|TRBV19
TGTGCCAGTATAGGGGGACAGGGGAACCATTATGGCTACACCTTC
CASIGGQGNHYGYTF
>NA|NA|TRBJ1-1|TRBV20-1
TGCAGTGCTAGAGCGAACACTGAAGCTTTCTTT
CSARANTEAFF
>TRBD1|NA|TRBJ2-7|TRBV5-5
TGTGCCAGCAGCAAATGGGACAGGGGTTACGAGCAGTACTTC
CASSKWDRGYEQYF
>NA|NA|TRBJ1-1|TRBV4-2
TGTGCCAGCAGCCAAGATTGGCAGGGAGATTTGTTCTTT
CASSQDWQGDLFF
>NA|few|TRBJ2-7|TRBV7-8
TGTGCCAGCAGCTCCGGGTGGTTGGGCGAGCAGTACTTC
CASSSGWLGEQYF
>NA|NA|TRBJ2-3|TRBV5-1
TGCGCCAGCAGCTTGCAAGGGACAGATACGCAGTATTTT
CASSLQGTDTQYF
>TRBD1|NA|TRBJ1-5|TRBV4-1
TGCGCCAGCAGGGGGACAGGGAGTACCAATCAGCCCCAGCATTTT
CASRGTGSTNQPQHF
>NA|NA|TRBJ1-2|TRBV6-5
TGTGCCAGCACCTTATGGTCCAACTATGGCTACACCTTC
CASTLWSNYGYTF
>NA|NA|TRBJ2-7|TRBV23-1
TGCGCCAGCGTCACCCCTTCGGCCAACTACGAGCAGTACTTC
CASVTPSANYEQYF
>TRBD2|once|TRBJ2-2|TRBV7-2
TGTGCCAGCAGCTCCACGACTAGCGGGATTATGTGGACCGGGGAGCTGTTTTTT
CASSSTTSGIMWTGELFF
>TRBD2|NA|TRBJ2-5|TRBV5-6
TGTGCCAGCAGCTTGGCGGGGGGGGCTAGTCGGGAGACCCAGTACTTC
CASSLAGGASRETQYF
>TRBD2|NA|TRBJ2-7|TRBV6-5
TGTGCCAGCAGTAAACTAGCGGGGGGAACCTACGAGCAGTACTTC
CASSKLAGGTYEQYF
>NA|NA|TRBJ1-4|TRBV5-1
TGCGCCAGCAGCTTGGGGGGAGCTAATGAAAAACTGTTTTTT
CASSLGGANEKLFF
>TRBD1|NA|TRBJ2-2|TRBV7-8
TGTGCCAGCCGAGACAGGGCCTCGGCCGGGGAGCTGTTTTTT
CASRDRASAGELFF
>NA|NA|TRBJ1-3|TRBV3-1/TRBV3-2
TGTGCCAGCAGCCACGACAGCTCTGGAAACACCATATATTTT
CASSHDSSGNTIYF
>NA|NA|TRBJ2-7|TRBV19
TGTGCCAGTAGTATGGGCCATGGAGGGCGGCGCTACGAGCAGTACTTC
CASSMGHGGRRYEQYF
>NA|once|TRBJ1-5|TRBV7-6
TGTGCCAGCAGTCAAAATGGGGGTCAGCCCCAGCATTTT
CASSQNGGQPQHF
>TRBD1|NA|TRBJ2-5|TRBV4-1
TGCGCCAGCAGCCACTTGGGACAGGGGGAGACCCAGTACTTC
CASSHLGQGETQYF
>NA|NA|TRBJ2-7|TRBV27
TGTGCCAGCAGTTTATCGGGGTACTCCTACGAGCAGTACTTC
CASSLSGYSYEQYF
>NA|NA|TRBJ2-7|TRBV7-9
TGTGCCAGCAGCTTAGACGGACCAGAGCAGTACTTC
CASSLDGPEQYF
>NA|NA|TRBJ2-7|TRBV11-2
TGTGCCAGCAGCTTGAACGCCTACGAGCAGTACTTC
CASSLNAYEQYF